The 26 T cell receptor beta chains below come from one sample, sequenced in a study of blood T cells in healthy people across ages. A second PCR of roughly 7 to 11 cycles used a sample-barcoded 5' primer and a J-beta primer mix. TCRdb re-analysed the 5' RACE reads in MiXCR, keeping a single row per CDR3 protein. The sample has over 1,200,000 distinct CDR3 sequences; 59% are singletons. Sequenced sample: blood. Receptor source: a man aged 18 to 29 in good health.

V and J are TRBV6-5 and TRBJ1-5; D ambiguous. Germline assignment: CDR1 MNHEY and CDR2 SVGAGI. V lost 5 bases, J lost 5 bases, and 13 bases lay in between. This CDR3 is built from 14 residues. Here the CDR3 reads CASSPDTPHQPQHF. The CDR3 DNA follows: TGTGCCAGCAGTCCCGACACCCCCCATCAGCCCCAGCATTTT.

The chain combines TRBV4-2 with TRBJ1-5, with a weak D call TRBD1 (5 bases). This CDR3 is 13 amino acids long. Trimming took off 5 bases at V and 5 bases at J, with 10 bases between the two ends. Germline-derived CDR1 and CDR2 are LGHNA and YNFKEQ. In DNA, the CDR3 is TGTGCCAGCAGCGACGACAGAGATCAGCCCCAGCATTTT. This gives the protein CASSDDRDQPQHF.

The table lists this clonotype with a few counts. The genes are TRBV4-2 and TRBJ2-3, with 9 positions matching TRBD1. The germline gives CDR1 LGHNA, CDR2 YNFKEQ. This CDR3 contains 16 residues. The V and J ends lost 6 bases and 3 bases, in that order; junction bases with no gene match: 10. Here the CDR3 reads CASSRIPGQGTDTQYF. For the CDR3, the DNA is TGTGCCAGCAGTCGCATTCCGGGACAGGGAACAGATACGCAGTATTTT.

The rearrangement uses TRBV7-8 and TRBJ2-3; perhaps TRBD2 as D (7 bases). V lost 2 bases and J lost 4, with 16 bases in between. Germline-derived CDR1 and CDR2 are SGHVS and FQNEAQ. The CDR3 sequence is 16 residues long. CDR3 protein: CASSLSRGASADTQYF. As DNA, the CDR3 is TGTGCCAGCAGCTTATCTCGGGGGGCCAGCGCAGATACGCAGTATTTT.

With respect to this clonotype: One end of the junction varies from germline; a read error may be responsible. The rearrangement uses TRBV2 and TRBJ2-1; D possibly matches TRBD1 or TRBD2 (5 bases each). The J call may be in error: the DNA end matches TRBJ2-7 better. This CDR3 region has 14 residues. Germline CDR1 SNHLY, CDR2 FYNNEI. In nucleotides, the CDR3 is TGCGCCAGCAGTGATCCCGGGCGAGGGGCCGAGCAGTACTTC. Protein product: CASSDPGRGAEQYF.

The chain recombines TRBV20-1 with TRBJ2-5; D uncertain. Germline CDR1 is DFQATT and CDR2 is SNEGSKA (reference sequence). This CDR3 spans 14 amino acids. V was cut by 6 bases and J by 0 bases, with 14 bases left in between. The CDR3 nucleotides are TGCAGTGCCAATACCGATTTGTACCAAGAGACCCAGTACTTC. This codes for CSANTDLYQETQYF.

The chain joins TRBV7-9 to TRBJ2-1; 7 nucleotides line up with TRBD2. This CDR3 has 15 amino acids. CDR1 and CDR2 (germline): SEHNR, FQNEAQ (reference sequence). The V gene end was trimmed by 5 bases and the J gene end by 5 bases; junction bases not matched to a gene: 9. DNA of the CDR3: TGTGCCAGCAGCGCCCCGGGACTACTCCACAATGAGCAGTTCTTC. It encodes CASSAPGLLHNEQFF.

The CDR3 region has the DNA TGTGCCAGCAGTTTAGCGGAGGCCGCCGAAGCTTTCTTT. Protein: CASSLAEAAEAFF. V is TRBV12-3 or TRBV12-4 and J is TRBJ1-1; D ambiguous. The CDR3 spans 13 residues. Between the trimmed V and J ends, which lost 0 bases and 8 bases, there was a span of 10 bases.

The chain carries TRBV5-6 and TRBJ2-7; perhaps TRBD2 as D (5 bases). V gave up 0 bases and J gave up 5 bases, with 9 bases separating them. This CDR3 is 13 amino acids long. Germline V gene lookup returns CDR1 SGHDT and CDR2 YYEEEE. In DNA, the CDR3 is TGTGCCAGCAGCTTGGGAGGGCCCAACGAGCAGTACTTC. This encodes CASSLGGPNEQYF.

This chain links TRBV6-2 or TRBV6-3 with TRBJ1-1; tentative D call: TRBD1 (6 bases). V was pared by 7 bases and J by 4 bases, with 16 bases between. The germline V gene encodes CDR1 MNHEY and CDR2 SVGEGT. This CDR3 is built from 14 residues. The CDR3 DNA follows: TGTGCCAGCAATATACAGGGTTGGGGCACTGAAGCTTTCTTT. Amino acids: CASNIQGWGTEAFF.

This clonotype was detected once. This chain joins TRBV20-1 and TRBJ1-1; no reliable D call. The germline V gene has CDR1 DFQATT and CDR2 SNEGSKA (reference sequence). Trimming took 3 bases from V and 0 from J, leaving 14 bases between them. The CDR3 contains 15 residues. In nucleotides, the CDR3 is TGCAGTGCTAGTAAGGGCAGGCCGATGAACACTGAAGCTTTCTTT. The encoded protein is CSASKGRPMNTEAFF.

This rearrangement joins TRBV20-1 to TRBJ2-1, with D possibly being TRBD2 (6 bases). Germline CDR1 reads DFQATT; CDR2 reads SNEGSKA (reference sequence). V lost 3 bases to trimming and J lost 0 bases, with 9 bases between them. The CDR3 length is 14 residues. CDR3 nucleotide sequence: TGCAGTGCTAGGACGCGGGACTCCTACAATGAGCAGTTCTTC. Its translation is CSARTRDSYNEQFF.

The CDR3: CASSPTGTGGGETQYF. The CDR3 coding sequence is TGCGCCAGCAGCCCGACCGGGACAGGGGGGGGAGAGACCCAGTACTTC. The rearrangement uses TRBV4-3 and TRBJ2-5, with 11 bases lining up with TRBD1. The CDR3 is 16 residues long. Unmatched junction bases numbered 8, after V lost 4 bases and J lost 4 bases. Germline CDR1 reads LGHNA; CDR2 reads YSLEER.

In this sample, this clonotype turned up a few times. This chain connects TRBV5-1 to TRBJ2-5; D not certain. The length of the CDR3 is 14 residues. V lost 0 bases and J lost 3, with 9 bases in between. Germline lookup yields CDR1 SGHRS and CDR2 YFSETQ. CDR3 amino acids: CASSLVFGEETQYF. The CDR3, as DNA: TGCGCCAGCAGCTTGGTTTTCGGAGAAGAGACCCAGTACTTC.

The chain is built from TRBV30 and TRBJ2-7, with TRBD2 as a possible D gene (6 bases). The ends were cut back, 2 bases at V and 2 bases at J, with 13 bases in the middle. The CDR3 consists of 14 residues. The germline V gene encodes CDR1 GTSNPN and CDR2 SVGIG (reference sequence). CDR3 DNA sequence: TGTGCCTGGAGTCCTGGCGGGGTTGCCTACGAGCAGTACTTC. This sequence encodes CAWSPGGVAYEQYF.

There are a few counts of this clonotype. CDR3 region: CASSQVGQPNYGYTF. CDR3 nucleotides: TGCGCCAGCAGCCAAGTAGGACAGCCCAACTATGGCTACACCTTC. V gene TRBV4-1 combines with J gene TRBJ1-2; perhaps TRBD1 as D (6 bases). The CDR3 spans 15 residues. Trimming pared 1 base from V and 2 bases from J, leaving 11 bases between. Germline CDR1 MGHRA, CDR2 YSYEKL.

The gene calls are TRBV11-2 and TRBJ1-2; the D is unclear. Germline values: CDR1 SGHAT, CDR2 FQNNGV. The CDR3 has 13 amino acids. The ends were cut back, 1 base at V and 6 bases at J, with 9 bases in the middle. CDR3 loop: CASSLAANHGYTF. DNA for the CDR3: TGTGCCAGCAGCTTAGCTGCCAATCATGGCTACACCTTC.

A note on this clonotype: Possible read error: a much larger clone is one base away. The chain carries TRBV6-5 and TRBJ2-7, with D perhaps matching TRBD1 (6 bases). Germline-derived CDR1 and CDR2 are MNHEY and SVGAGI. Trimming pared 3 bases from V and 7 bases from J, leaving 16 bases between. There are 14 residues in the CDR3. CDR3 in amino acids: CASSYYRDRNEQYF. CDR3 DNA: TGTGCCAGCAGTTATTACAGGGATCGGAATGAGCAGTACTTC.

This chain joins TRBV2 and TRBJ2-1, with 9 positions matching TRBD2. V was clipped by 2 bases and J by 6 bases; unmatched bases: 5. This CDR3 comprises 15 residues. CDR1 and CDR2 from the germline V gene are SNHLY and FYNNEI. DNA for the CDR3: TGTGCCAGCAGTGAATGTAGCGGGAGTCTCAATGAGCAGTTCTTC. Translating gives CASSECSGSLNEQFF. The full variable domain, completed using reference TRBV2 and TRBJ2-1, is EPEVTQTPSHQVTQMGQEVILRCVPISNHLYFYWYRQILGQKVEFLVSFYNNEISEKSEIFDDQFSVERPDGSNFTLKIRSTKLEDSAMYFCASSECSGSLNEQFFGPGTRLTVL.

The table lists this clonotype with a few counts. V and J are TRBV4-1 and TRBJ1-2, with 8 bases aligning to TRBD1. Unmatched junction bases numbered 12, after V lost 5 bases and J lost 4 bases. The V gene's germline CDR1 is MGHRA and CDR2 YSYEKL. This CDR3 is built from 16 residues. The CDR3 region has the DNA TGCGCCAGCAGCAACGGCCCAAGGACAGGGTTCTATGGCTACACCTTC. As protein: CASSNGPRTGFYGYTF.

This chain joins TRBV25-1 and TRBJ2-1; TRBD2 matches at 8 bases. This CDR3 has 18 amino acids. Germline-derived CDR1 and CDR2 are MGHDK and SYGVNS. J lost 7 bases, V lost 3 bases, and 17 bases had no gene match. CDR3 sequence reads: CASSEIRGYGGARNEQFF. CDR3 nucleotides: TGTGCCAGCAGTGAGATTAGGGGCTACGGGGGGGCTCGGAATGAGCAGTTCTTC.

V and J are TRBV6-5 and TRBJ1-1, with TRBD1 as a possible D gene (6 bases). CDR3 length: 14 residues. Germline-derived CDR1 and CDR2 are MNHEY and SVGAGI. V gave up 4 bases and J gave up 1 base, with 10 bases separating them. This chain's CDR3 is CASSWAGANTEAFF. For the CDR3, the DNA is TGTGCCAGCAGTTGGGCAGGGGCGAACACTGAAGCTTTCTTT.

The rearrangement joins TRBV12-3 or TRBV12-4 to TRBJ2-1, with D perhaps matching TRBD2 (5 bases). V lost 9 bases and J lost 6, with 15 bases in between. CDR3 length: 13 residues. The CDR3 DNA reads TGTGCCAGTAACCGTGGTAGCGCCAATGAGCAGTTCTTC. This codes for CASNRGSANEQFF.

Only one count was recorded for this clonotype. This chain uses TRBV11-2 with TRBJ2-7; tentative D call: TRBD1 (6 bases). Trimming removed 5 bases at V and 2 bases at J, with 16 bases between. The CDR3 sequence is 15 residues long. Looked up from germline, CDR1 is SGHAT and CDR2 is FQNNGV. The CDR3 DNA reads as TGTGCCAGCAGCCCGACAGGTTATATCGCCTACGAGCAGTACTTC. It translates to CASSPTGYIAYEQYF.

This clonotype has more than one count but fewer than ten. The CDR3 is CSAQNPSLSYEQYF. CDR3 DNA: TGCAGCGCCCAAAACCCCAGCCTATCCTACGAGCAGTACTTC. J is TRBJ2-7 and V is TRBV29-1; unclear D gene. V was shortened by 7 bases and J by 1 base, with 17 bases between the two germline ends. Looked up from germline, CDR1 is SQVTM and CDR2 is ANQGSEA. This CDR3 has 14 residues.

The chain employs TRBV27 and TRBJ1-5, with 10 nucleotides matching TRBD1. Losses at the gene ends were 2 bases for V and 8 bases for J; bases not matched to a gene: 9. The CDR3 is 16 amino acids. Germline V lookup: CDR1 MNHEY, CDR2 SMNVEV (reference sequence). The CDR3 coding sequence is TGTGCCAGCAGTTTAACCGGGACAGGGGTCATAGAGCCCCAGCATTTT. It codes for CASSLTGTGVIEPQHF.